Listed below are T cell receptor beta chains from one sample, sequenced in a study of blood T cells in healthy people across ages. MiXCR was run by TCRdb on the 5' RACE reads, yielding one entry per CDR3 protein. The sample carries some 1 million distinct CDR3 sequences, more than 40% recorded once. Source material: blood. The receptor set was obtained from a woman in her sixties or seventies in good health. The CDR3 runs from the conserved cysteine through the conserved F or W. A D gene is named only where the DNA matches it firmly. Only part of the rows carry a size: once, few, many, or a class if the clone is expanded.

CDR3 DNA,CDR3 protein,J gene,D gene,clone size,V gene
TGTGCCAGCAGCCAAGGCCTAGCGGGGAACCAAGAGACCCAGTACTTC,CASSQGLAGNQETQYF,TRBJ2-5,TRBD2,few,TRBV14
TGTGCCTGGAGCGTTGGGTCCGGGACGGCTTCCTACGAGCAGTACTTC,CAWSVGSGTASYEQYF,TRBJ2-7,.,.,TRBV30
TGTGCCAGCAGTGATCAGGGGGCGCGTGATGAAAAACTGTTTTTT,CASSDQGARDEKLFF,TRBJ1-4,TRBD1,few,TRBV27
TGTGCCAGCAGCAAATCTAGGGGTCAGCCCCAGCATTTT,CASSKSRGQPQHF,TRBJ1-5,.,.,TRBV21-1
TGTGCCACCCAGGGAGCCAGCCTCTCCTACGAGCAGTACTTC,CATQGASLSYEQYF,TRBJ2-7,.,.,TRBV10-3
TGTGCCAGCAGCCAAGCTCAGGGAGGCACCGCGAAAGAGACCCAGTACTTC,CASSQAQGGTAKETQYF,TRBJ2-5,.,.,TRBV4-2
TGTGCCAGCAGCCCCCGATTGGGACAGGCAGATACGCAGTATTTT,CASSPRLGQADTQYF,TRBJ2-3,TRBD1,.,TRBV14
TGCAGTGCGTCAGAAAGAAACAATCAGCCCCAGCATTTT,CSASERNNQPQHF,TRBJ1-5,.,few,TRBV20-1
TGTGCCAGCAGCCCAGCTAGGACCAGGGACCCCAATGAGCAGTTCTTC,CASSPARTRDPNEQFF,TRBJ2-1,.,.,TRBV4-2
TGTGCTAGTGGTTGGCTAGCGGGCCAGAGGGATGAGCAGTTCTTC,CASGWLAGQRDEQFF,TRBJ2-1,TRBD2,.,TRBV12-5
TGCAGCGTTGAGGGCCGGGGGGAGCGGCCTCCCTACAATGAGCAGTTCTTC,CSVEGRGERPPYNEQFF,TRBJ2-1,TRBD2,.,TRBV29-1
TGTGCCAGTAGTGAAACCGGACAGGGTGTGGAGACCCAGTACTTC,CASSETGQGVETQYF,TRBJ2-5,TRBD1,.,TRBV19
TGTGCCAGCAGTTCGTGGCCGAACACTGAAGCTTTCTTT,CASSSWPNTEAFF,TRBJ1-1,.,.,TRBV27
TGCGCCAGCAGCTTGGAGGGGAGCGAGCGGTTCTTC,CASSLEGSERFF,TRBJ2-1,.,.,TRBV5-1
TGCAGCGTTCAGGGGGCGGATGGCTACACCTTC,CSVQGADGYTF,TRBJ1-2,TRBD1,many,TRBV29-1
TGTGCCACCGGACAGGACTTAGCCAAAAACATTCAGTATTTC,CATGQDLAKNIQYF,TRBJ2-4,TRBD1,.,TRBV7-9
TGTGCCAGCAGCGTCCTAGCGGCATCCTACAATGAGCAGTTCTTC,CASSVLAASYNEQFF,TRBJ2-1,TRBD2,.,TRBV12-3/TRBV12-4
TGCAGTGCTAGGGGACAGGGACCAAACATTCAGTACTTC,CSARGQGPNIQYF,TRBJ2-4,TRBD1,.,TRBV20-1
TGTGCCATCACCTCAGGGGGGGGATCCGACGAGCAGTACTTC,CAITSGGGSDEQYF,TRBJ2-7,.,.,TRBV10-3
TGTGCCAGCACACTAGCGATCGAGCAGTACTTC,CASTLAIEQYF,TRBJ2-7,TRBD2,.,TRBV7-2
TGCAGCGTTGAAGATCTTGGTCAGGGGGCAACAGATACGCAGTATTTT,CSVEDLGQGATDTQYF,TRBJ2-3,TRBD1,.,TRBV29-1
TGTGCCAGCAGCTTGAGGGATCACGGCTACACCTTC,CASSLRDHGYTF,TRBJ1-2,.,.,TRBV7-2
TGTGCCAGTGCTAATAGAGGGAACTACGAGCAGTACTTC,CASANRGNYEQYF,TRBJ2-7,.,.,TRBV7-9
TGTGCCAGCAGCGGGACAGGGGCGGGGAGCAATCAGCCCCAGCATTTT,CASSGTGAGSNQPQHF,TRBJ1-5,TRBD1,few,TRBV9
TGCAGCGTTGAAAAGGGACAGGGCGACTATGGCTACACCTTC,CSVEKGQGDYGYTF,TRBJ1-2,TRBD1,few,TRBV29-1
TGTGCCAGCAGTTTGACTAGCGGGAAAGGGACTCAGTACTTC,CASSLTSGKGTQYF,TRBJ2-7,TRBD2,few,TRBV6-6
TGCAGTGCTTTGACTGACAGGAGCTCCTACGAGCAGTACTTC,CSALTDRSSYEQYF,TRBJ2-7,.,few,TRBV20-1
TGTGCCAGCAGCCAAGCGGAACAGGGCTATGGCTACACCTTC,CASSQAEQGYGYTF,TRBJ1-2,.,.,TRBV3-1